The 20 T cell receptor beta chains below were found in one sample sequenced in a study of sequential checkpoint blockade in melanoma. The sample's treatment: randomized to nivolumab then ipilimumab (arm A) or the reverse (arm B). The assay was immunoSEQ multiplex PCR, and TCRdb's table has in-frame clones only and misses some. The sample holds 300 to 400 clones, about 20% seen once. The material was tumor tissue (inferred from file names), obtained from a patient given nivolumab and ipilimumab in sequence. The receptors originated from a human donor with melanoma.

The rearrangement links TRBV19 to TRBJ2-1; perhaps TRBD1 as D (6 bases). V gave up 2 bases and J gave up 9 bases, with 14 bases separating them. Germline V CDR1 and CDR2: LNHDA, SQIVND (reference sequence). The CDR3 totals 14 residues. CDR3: CASSIYGQYPEQFF. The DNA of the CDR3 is TGTGCCAGTAGTATATACGGACAGTACCCTGAGCAGTTCTTC.

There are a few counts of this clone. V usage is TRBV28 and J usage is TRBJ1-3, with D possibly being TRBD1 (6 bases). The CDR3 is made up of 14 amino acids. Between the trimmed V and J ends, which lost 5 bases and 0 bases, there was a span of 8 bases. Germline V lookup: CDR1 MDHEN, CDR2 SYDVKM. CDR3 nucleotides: TGTGCCAGCAGTAGGACAGCCTCTGGAAACACCATATATTTT. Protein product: CASSRTASGNTIYF. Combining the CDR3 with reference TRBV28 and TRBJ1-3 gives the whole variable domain DVKVTQSSRYLVKRTGEKVFLECVQDMDHENMFWYRQDPGLGLRLIYFSYDVKMKEKGDIPEGYSVSREKKERFSLILESASTNQTSMYLCASSRTASGNTIYFGEGSWLTVV.

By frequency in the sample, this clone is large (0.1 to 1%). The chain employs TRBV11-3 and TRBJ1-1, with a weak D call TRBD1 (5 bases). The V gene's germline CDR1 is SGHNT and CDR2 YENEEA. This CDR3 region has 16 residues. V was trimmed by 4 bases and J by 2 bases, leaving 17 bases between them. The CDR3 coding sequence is TGTGCCAGCAGCTCGATACCCAGGGAACTAAACACTGAAGCTTTCTTT. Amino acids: CASSSIPRELNTEAFF.

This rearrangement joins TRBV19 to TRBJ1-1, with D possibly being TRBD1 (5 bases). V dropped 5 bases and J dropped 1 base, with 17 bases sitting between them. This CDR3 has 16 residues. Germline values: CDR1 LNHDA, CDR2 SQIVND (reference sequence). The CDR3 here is CASSPGGRNKNTEAFF. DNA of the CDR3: TGTGCCAGTAGTCCCGGGGGACGGAACAAGAACACTGAAGCTTTCTTT. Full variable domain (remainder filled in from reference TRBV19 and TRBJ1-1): DGGITQSPKYLFRKEGQNVTLSCEQNLNHDAMYWYRQDPGQGLRLIYYSQIVNDFQKGDIAEGYSVSREKKESFPLTVTSAQKNPTAFYLCASSPGGRNKNTEAFFGQGTRLTVV.

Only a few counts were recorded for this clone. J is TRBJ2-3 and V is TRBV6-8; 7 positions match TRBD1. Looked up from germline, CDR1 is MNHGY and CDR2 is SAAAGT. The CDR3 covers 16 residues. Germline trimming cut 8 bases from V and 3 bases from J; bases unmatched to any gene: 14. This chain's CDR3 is CASHRGGSTATDTQYF. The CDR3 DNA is TGTGCCAGCCACCGAGGGGGCTCCACAGCAACAGATACGCAGTATTTT.

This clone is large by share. The CDR3 sequence: CASRREVGTGELFF. For the CDR3, the DNA is TGTGCCAGCAGACGCGAAGTGGGCACCGGGGAGCTGTTTTTT. The chain combines TRBV11-3 with TRBJ2-2; D uncertain. Trimming took off 6 bases at V and 4 bases at J, with 12 bases between the two ends. This CDR3 is 14 amino acids long. Germline loops: CDR1 SGHNT, CDR2 YENEEA.

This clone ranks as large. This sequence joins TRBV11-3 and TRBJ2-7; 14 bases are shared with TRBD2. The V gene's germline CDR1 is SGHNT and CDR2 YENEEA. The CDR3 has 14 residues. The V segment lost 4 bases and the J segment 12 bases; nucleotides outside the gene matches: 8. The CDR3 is CASSSDGTSGSVYF. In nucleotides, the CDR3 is TGTGCCAGCAGCTCAGACGGGACTAGCGGGAGCGTGTACTTC.

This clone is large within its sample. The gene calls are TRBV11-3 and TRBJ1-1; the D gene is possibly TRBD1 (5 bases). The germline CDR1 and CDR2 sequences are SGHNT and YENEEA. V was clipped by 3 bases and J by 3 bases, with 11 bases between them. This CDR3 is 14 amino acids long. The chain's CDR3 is CASSLKGQHTEAFF. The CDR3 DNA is TGTGCCAGCAGCTTGAAGGGGCAGCACACTGAAGCTTTCTTT. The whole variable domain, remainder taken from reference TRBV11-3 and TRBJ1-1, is EAGVVQSPRYKIIEKKQPVAFWCNPISGHNTLYWYLQNLGQGPELLIRYENEEAVDDSQLPKDRFSAERLKGVDSTLKIQPAELGDSAVYLCASSLKGQHTEAFFGQGTRLTVV.

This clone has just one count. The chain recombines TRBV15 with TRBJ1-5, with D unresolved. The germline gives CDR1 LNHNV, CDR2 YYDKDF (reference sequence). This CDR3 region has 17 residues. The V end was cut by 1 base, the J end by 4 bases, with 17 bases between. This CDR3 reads CATSRGPRSGGNQPQHF. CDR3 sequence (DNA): TGTGCCACCAGCAGAGGGCCCCGATCCGGAGGGAATCAGCCCCAGCATTTT.

DNA for the CDR3: TGTGCCACCAGCACCAGGGCCGCCTCCTACAATGAGCAGTTCTTC. It yields the protein CATSTRAASYNEQFF. This chain links TRBV15 with TRBJ2-1, with D perhaps TRBD1 (5 bases). V was clipped by 4 bases and J by 0 bases, with 10 bases between them. The CDR3 runs to 15 residues. The germline V gene encodes CDR1 LNHNV and CDR2 YYDKDF (reference sequence).

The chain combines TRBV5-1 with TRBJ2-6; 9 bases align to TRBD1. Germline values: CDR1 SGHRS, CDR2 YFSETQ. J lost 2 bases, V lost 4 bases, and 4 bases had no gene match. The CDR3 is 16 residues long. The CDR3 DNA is TGCGCCAGCAGCGGGACAGGGCTCCCTGGGGCCAACGTCCTGACTTTC. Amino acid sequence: CASSGTGLPGANVLTF.

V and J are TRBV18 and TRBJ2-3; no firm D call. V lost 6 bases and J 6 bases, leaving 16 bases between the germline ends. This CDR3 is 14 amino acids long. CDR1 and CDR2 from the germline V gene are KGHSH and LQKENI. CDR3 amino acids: CASSLPTMGDTQYF. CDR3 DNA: TGTGCCAGCTCTCTGCCGACAATGGGCGATACGCAGTATTTT.

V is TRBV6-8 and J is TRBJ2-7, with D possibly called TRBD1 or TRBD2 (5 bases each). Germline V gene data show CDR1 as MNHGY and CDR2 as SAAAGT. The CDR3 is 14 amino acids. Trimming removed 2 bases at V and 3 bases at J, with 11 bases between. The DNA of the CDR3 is TGTGCCAGCAGTTACGAGGGACGACTCTACGAGCAGTACGTC. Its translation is CASSYEGRLYEQYV.

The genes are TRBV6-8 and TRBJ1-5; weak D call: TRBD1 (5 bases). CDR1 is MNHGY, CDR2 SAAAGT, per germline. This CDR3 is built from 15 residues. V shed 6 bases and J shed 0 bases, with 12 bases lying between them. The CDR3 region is CASRSGGYSNQPQHF. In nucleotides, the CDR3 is TGTGCCAGCAGGTCTGGGGGATATAGCAATCAGCCCCAGCATTTT.

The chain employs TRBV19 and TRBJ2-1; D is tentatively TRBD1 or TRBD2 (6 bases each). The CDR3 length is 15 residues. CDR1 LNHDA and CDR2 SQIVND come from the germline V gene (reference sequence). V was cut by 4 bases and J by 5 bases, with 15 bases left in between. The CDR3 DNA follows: TGTGCCAGTAGTACCCGACGGCGGGACAACAATGAGCAGTTCTTC. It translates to CASSTRRRDNNEQFF.

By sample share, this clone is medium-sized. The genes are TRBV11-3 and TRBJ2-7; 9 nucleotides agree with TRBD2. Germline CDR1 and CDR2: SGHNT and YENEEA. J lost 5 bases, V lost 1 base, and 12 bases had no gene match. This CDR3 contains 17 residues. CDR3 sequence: CASSLGGWREGRNEQYF. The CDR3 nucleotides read TGTGCCAGCAGCTTAGGGGGGTGGCGGGAGGGCCGAAACGAGCAGTACTTC.

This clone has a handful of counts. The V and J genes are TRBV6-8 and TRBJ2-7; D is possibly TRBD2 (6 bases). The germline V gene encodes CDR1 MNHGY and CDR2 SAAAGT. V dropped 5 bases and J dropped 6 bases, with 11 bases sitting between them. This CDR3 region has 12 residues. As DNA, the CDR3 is TGTGCCAGCAGTCTATACGGGGGCGAGCAGTACGTC. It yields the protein CASSLYGGEQYV.

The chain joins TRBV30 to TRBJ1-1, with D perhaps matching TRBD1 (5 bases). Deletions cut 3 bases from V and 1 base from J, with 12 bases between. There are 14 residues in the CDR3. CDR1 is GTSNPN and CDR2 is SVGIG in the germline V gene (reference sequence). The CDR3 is CAWSPGTGNTEAFF. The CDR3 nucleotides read TGTGCCTGGAGCCCCGGGACGGGGAACACTGAAGCTTTCTTT.

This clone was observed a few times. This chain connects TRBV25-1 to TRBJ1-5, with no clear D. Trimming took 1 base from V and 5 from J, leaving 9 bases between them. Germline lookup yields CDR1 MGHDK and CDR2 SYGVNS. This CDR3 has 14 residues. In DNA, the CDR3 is TGTGCCAGCAGTGAATTGGGAGTCCATCAGCCCCAGCATTTT. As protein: CASSELGVHQPQHF. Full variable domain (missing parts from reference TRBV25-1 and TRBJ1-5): EADIYQTPRYLVIGTGKKITLECSQTMGHDKMYWYQQDPGMELHLIHYSYGVNSTEKGDLSSESTVSRIRTEHFPLTLESARPSHTSQYLCASSELGVHQPQHFGDGTRLSIL.

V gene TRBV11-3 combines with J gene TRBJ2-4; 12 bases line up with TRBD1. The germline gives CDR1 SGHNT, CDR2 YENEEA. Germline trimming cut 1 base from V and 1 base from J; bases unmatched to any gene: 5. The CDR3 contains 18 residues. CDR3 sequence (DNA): TGTGCCAGCAGCTTAGGAGGGGGGACAGGGGGCGCCAAAAACATTCAGTACTTC. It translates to CASSLGGGTGGAKNIQYF.